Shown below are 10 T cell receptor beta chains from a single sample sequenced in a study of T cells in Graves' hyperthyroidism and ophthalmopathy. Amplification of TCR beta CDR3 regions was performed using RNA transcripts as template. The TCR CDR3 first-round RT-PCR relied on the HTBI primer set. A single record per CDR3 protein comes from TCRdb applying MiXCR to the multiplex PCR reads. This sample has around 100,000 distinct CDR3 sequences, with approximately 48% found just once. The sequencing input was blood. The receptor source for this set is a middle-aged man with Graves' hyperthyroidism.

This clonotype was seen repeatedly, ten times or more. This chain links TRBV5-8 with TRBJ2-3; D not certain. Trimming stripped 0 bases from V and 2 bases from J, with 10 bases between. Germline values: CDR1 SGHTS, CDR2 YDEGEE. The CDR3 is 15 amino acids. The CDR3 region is CASSLVPAYTDTQYF. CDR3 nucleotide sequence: TGTGCCAGCAGCTTGGTACCAGCCTACACAGATACGCAGTATTTT.

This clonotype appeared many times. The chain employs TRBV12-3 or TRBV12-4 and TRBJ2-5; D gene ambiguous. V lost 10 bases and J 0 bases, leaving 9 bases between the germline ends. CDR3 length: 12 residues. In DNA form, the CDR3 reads TGTGCCACCAGACGGGACCAAGAGACCCAGTACTTC. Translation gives CATRRDQETQYF.

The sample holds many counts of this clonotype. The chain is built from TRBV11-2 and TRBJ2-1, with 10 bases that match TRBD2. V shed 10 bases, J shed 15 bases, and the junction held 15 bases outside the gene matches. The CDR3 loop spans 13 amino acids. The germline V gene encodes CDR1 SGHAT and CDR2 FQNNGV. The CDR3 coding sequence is TGTGCCACCAATCACCTAGCGGGAGAACTACGGTTCTTC. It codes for CATNHLAGELRFF.

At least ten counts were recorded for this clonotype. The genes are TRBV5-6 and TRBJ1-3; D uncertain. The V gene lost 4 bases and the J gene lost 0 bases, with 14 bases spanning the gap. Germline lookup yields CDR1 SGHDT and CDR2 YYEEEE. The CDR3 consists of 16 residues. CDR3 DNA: TGTGCCAGCAGCCCCGGGTACGTCTACTCTGGAAACACCATATATTTT. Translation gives CASSPGYVYSGNTIYF.

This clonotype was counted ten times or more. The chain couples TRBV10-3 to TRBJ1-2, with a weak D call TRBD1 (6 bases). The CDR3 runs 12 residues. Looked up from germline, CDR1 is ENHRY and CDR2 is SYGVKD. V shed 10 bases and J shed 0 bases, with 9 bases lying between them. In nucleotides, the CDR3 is TGTGCCAGCACAGGGACTAACTATGGCTACACCTTC. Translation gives CASTGTNYGYTF.

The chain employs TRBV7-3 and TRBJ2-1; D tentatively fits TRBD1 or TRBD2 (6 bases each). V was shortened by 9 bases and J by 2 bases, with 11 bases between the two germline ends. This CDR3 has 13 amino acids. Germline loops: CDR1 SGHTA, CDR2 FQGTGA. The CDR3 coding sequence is TGTGCCAGTCCGGGGGCGACCTACAATGAGCAGTTCTTC. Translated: CASPGATYNEQFF.

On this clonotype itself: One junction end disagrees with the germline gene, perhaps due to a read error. The CDR3 protein is CASSQRRSPLHF. CDR3 bases: TGTGCCAGCAGCCAGAGGCGTTCACCCCTCCACTTC. The genes are TRBV13 and TRBJ2-7; D not resolved. The CDR3 extends over 12 amino acids. Germline-derived CDR1 and CDR2 are PRHDT and FYEKMQ (reference sequence).

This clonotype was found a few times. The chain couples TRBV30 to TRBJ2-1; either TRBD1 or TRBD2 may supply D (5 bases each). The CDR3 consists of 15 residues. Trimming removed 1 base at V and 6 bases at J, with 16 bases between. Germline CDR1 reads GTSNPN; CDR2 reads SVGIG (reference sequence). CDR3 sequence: CAWSGRGVRTNEQFF. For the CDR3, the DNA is TGTGCCTGGAGTGGAAGAGGGGTACGAACCAATGAGCAGTTCTTC. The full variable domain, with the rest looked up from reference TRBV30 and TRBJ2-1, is SQTIHQWPATLVQPVGSPLSLECTVEGTSNPNLYWYRQAAGRGLQLLFYSVGIGQISSEVPQNLSASRPQDRQFILSSKKLLLSDSGFYLCAWSGRGVRTNEQFFGPGTRLTVL.

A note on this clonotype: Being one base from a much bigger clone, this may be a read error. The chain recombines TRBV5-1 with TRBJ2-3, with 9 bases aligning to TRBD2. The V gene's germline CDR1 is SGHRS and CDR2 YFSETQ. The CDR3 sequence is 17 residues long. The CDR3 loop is CAGSLALLAGGTDTQYF. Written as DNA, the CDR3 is TGCGCCGGCAGCTTGGCCCTTTTAGCGGGGGGCACAGATACGCAGTATTTT.

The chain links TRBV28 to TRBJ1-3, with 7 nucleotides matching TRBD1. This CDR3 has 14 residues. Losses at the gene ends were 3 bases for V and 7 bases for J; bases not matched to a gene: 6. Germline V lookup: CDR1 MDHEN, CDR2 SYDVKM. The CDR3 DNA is TGTGCCAGCAGTTTGAGGGGGCTCGGGAACACCATATATTTT. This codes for CASSLRGLGNTIYF. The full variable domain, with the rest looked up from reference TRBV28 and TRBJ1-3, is DVKVTQSSRYLVKRTGEKVFLECVQDMDHENMFWYRQDPGLGLRLIYFSYDVKMKEKGDIPEGYSVSREKKERFSLILESASTNQTSMYLCASSLRGLGNTIYFGEGSWLTVV.